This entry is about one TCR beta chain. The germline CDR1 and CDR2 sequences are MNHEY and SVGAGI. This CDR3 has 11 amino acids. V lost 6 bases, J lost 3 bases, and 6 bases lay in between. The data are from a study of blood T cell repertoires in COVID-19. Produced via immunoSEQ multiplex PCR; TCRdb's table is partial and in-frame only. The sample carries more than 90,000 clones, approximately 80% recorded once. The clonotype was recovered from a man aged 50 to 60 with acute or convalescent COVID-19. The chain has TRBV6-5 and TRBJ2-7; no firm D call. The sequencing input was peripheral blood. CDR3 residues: CASSRNYEQYF. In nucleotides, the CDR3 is TGTGCCAGCAGCCGTAACTACGAGCAGTACTTC.